This T cell receptor beta chain was documented in a study of tumor-infiltrating lymphocytes in primary liver carcinoma. For this clonotype: Antigen unknown. The junction differs from germline at one of its ends, possibly a read error.

This CDR3 is built from 14 residues. Germline CDR1 reads SQVTM; CDR2 reads ANQGSEA. Unsorted whole blood served as the source of blood RNA, and germline DNA was extracted as well. The input was about 500 ng total RNA; TCR beta cDNA was made from it with a constant-region primer. Investigators got TCR beta libraries out of three nested multiplex PCR rounds, done with slightly modified ARM-PCR. The study ran its first two PCR rounds for roughly 11 cycles each, using TRBV1-TRBV30 forward primers and a C-beta reverse primer. TCRdb fed the multiplex PCR reads into MiXCR, producing one record per CDR3 protein. The sample yields 320,000 or so distinct CDR3 sequences, more than 55% seen once. Notes on the study in general: The study found a significantly higher top-250-clone fraction in tumors than in blood (p = 0.039). Tumor-adjacent and tumor-blood pairs shared a smaller degree of overlap than tumor region pairs.

Sequences were obtained from peripheral blood. This receptor was identified in a man in his forties with primary liver carcinoma and hepatitis B virus infection. The chain links TRBV29-1 to TRBJ1-4; 9 bases are shared with TRBD1. CDR3 DNA: TGCAGCGTTGATCCGGGGACAGGGTACGAAAAACTGTCTTTT. This codes for CSVDPGTGYEKLSF.